These 8 T cell receptor beta chains originate from one sample sequenced in a study of graft-versus-host responses after intestinal transplantation. Generated by immunoSEQ multiplex PCR, the TCRdb table keeps only in-frame clones and is missing some. The sample includes some 90,000 clones, roughly 88% of them seen just once. No antigens are known for them. This sample comprised unstimulated CD4+ T cells sorted from spleen or lymph node cells, obtained before intestinal transplant. These receptors came from a human donor who received an intestinal transplant.

The V call is TRBV6-5, the J call TRBJ1-6; D is unclear. The CDR3 spans 14 residues. The germline V gene encodes CDR1 MNHEY and CDR2 SVGAGI. Trimming cost V 2 bases and J 7 bases, with 9 bases left between them. The CDR3 loop is CASSYGPDNSPLHF. The CDR3 DNA reads TGTGCCAGCAGTTACGGGCCAGACAATTCACCCCTCCACTTT.

The chain employs TRBV7-9 and TRBJ1-1, with 10 nucleotides matching TRBD1. Germline V gives CDR1 SEHNR, CDR2 FQNEAQ (reference sequence). The junction had 5 bases not matched to a gene; V was cut back by 5 bases and J by 5 bases. The CDR3 covers 14 residues. In DNA, the CDR3 is TGTGCCAGCAGCAGTTGGACAGGGGGTACTGAAGCTTTCTTT. It is translated as CASSSWTGGTEAFF.

This clone was seen once. V and J are TRBV6-1 and TRBJ1-3; D is uncertain. The germline V and J ends were trimmed by 2 bases and 4 bases, with 18 bases remaining between them. The CDR3 runs to 17 residues. Germline-derived CDR1 and CDR2 are MNHNS and SASEGT. Here the CDR3 reads CASSESRGLLGGNTIYF. CDR3 DNA: TGTGCCAGCAGTGAATCCCGGGGTTTGTTGGGGGGAAACACCATATATTTT.

The chain is built from TRBV5-1 and TRBJ1-3; D gene unclear. The CDR3 length is 16 residues. V shed 6 bases and J shed 0 bases, with 16 bases lying between them. From germline, CDR1 is SGHRS and CDR2 YFSETQ. The CDR3 reads CASTLGVQHSGNTIYF. The CDR3 region has the DNA TGCGCCAGCACCCTCGGGGTACAACACTCTGGAAACACCATATATTTT.

The chain recombines TRBV9 with TRBJ2-1; D is undetermined. Trimming left V 0 bases short and J 3 bases short, with 10 bases between. Germline lookup yields CDR1 SGDLS and CDR2 YYNGEE. The CDR3 runs to 15 residues. The CDR3 here is CASSVGATSYNEQFF. As DNA, the CDR3 is TGTGCCAGCAGCGTAGGAGCGACGAGCTACAATGAGCAGTTCTTC. Drawing the rest from reference TRBV9 and TRBJ2-1, the complete variable domain is DSGVTQTPKHLITATGQRVTLRCSPRSGDLSVYWYQQSLDQGLQFLIQYYNGEERAKGNILERFSAQQFPDLHSELNLSSLELGDSALYFCASSVGATSYNEQFFGPGTRLTVL.

This rearrangement joins TRBV11-3 to TRBJ2-2; 14 nucleotides match TRBD2. After removal of 4 bases from V and 1 base from J, the junction contained 2 bases not matched to a gene. Looked up from germline, CDR1 is SGHNT and CDR2 is YENEEA. The CDR3 contains 17 residues. The DNA of the CDR3 is TGTGCCAGCAGCTCCGGACTAGCGGGGGGGAACACCGGGGAGCTGTTTTTT. Protein product: CASSSGLAGGNTGELFF.

There are a few counts of this clone. This chain connects TRBV6-5 to TRBJ1-2, with no clear D. Deletions cut 6 bases from V and 4 bases from J, with 15 bases between. The CDR3 sequence is 14 residues long. Germline V gene lookup returns CDR1 MNHEY and CDR2 SVGAGI. The CDR3 sequence is CASRRTGSFYGYTF. The CDR3 nucleotides are TGTGCCAGCAGACGGACCGGGAGCTTCTATGGCTACACCTTC.

This chain links TRBV12-5 with TRBJ1-3; 9 bases align to TRBD1. Germline V CDR1 and CDR2: LGHNT, FRNRAP. The CDR3 covers 17 residues. V lost 1 base, J lost 2 bases, and 6 bases stayed unmatched. DNA of the CDR3: TGTGCTAGTGGTTTGGGGAACAGGGGGCTGACTGGAAACACCATATATTTT. Its translation: CASGLGNRGLTGNTIYF. Combining the CDR3 with reference TRBV12-5 and TRBJ1-3 gives the whole variable domain DARVTQTPRHKVTEMGQEVTMRCQPILGHNTVFWYRQTMMQGLELLAYFRNRAPLDDSGMPKDRFSAEMPDATLATLKIQPSEPRDSAVYFCASGLGNRGLTGNTIYFGEGSWLTVV.